What follows are 21 T cell receptor beta chains derived from one specimen sequenced in a study of beta chain features in type 1 diabetes. General observations from the study: Shortening that was moderate but significant affected the TCRB CDR3s of Type 1 diabetes patients in all four CD4+ subsets.

Their antigens remain unidentified. The isolated RNA, all of it, was reverse transcribed, so expressed TCRB transcripts were what got sequenced. The method was immunoSEQ multiplex PCR; TCRdb's version includes in-frame clones alone and lacks a portion of them. This sample has hundreds of thousands of clones, with 9.3% found just once. Sequenced sample: central memory CD4+ T cells from blood. Receptors were obtained from a man aged 25 to 45 with type 1 diabetes.

The genes are TRBV4-3 and TRBJ1-2; 7 nucleotides agree with TRBD1. CDR1 and CDR2 (germline): LGHNA, YSLEER. V trimming: 1 base; J trimming: 4 bases; junction bases outside the gene matches: 12. The CDR3 runs to 17 residues. CDR3 region: CASSQASGTVELYGYTF. DNA of the CDR3: TGCGCCAGCAGCCAAGCCTCTGGGACAGTTGAACTCTATGGCTACACCTTC.

The chain links TRBV30 to TRBJ2-7; D is undetermined. The CDR3 contains 14 residues. V shed 4 bases and J shed 2 bases, with 15 bases lying between them. Germline V CDR1 and CDR2: GTSNPN, SVGIG (reference sequence). CDR3 nucleotides: TGTGCCTGGAACGCCGACAAAAAGACCTACGAGCAGTACTTC. It codes for CAWNADKKTYEQYF.

The rearrangement links TRBV11-2 to TRBJ1-4; no definite D call. V was clipped by 1 base and J by 8 bases, with 14 bases between them. Looked up from germline, CDR1 is SGHAT and CDR2 is FQNNGV. This CDR3 has 15 residues. This CDR3 reads CASSLGLHSGEKLFF. DNA of the CDR3: TGTGCCAGCAGCTTAGGGCTACATTCTGGGGAAAAACTGTTTTTT.

The chain has TRBV30 and TRBJ1-2, with TRBD1 as a possible D gene (5 bases). CDR1 GTSNPN and CDR2 SVGIG come from the germline V gene (reference sequence). V was pared by 1 base and J by 4 bases, with 10 bases between. This CDR3 has 13 residues. The CDR3 protein is CAWSEAGSYGYTF. As DNA, the CDR3 is TGTGCCTGGAGTGAGGCAGGGTCCTATGGCTACACCTTC.

This clone has ten or more counts. The chain combines TRBV14 with TRBJ1-6; TRBD1 is a possible D gene (6 bases). The V end lost 6 bases, the J end lost 7 bases, and 10 bases lay between the germline ends. Looked up from germline, CDR1 is SGHDN and CDR2 is FVKESK. CDR3 length: 13 residues. The CDR3 nucleotides read TGTGCCAGCAGTAGACAGGAAAATTCACCCCTCCACTTT. Its translation: CASSRQENSPLHF.

The V gene is TRBV7-2, the J gene TRBJ2-1; D uncertain. V shed 2 bases and J shed 9 bases, with 5 bases lying between them. CDR3 length: 11 residues. Germline loops: CDR1 SGHTA, CDR2 FQGNSA. The CDR3 region is CASSLSLEQFF. CDR3 nucleotide sequence: TGTGCCAGCAGCTTAAGTCTTGAGCAGTTCTTC.

This clone showed up just a few times. Other nucleotide sequences from this sample produce the same CDR3. The rearrangement links TRBV15 to TRBJ1-2, with D unresolved. Germline values: CDR1 LNHNV, CDR2 YYDKDF (reference sequence). V was pared by 5 bases and J by 1 base, with 8 bases between. The CDR3 totals 13 residues. CDR3 amino acids: CATSSGSNYGYTF. CDR3 bases: TGTGCCACCAGCTCCGGGAGTAACTATGGCTACACCTTC.

Only a few counts were recorded for this clone. This same CDR3 is encoded by further DNA sequences in the sample. V and J are TRBV28 and TRBJ2-7; 7 bases match TRBD1. Germline loops: CDR1 MDHEN, CDR2 SYDVKM. The V gene end was trimmed by 4 bases and the J gene end by 0 bases; junction bases not matched to a gene: 0. This CDR3 spans 13 amino acids. The CDR3 nucleotides are TGTGCCAGCAGTTGGGACAGCTCCTACGAGCAGTACTTC. Its translation: CASSWDSSYEQYF.

In this sample, this clone turned up many times. The rearrangement uses TRBV29-1 and TRBJ1-1; D unclear. The V end lost 3 bases, the J end lost 2 bases, and 7 bases lay between the germline ends. CDR1 is SQVTM and CDR2 is ANQGSEA in the germline V gene. The CDR3 sequence is 12 residues long. CDR3 sequence: CSVDRPNTEAFF. The CDR3 DNA reads TGCAGCGTTGACCGACCCAACACTGAAGCTTTCTTT.

Here the CDR3 reads CASRTRGNRVDNSPLHF. In nucleotides, the CDR3 is TGTGCCAGCAGGACCCGGGGCAACAGGGTAGACAATTCACCCCTCCACTTT. The chain has TRBV7-8 and TRBJ1-6; a weak D match, TRBD1 (6 bases). The CDR3 covers 17 residues. V was cut by 6 bases and J by 7 bases, with 22 bases left in between. Germline V gives CDR1 SGHVS, CDR2 FQNEAQ.

This clone has a handful of counts. The V and J genes are TRBV7-9 and TRBJ2-1; TRBD2 might be the D (6 bases). The V end was cut by 0 bases, the J end by 7 bases, with 19 bases between. The V gene's germline CDR1 is SEHNR and CDR2 FQNEAQ (reference sequence). The CDR3 is 17 amino acids. This CDR3 reads CASSLAEKGRSRNEQFF. CDR3 in DNA: TGTGCCAGCAGCTTAGCGGAGAAGGGGAGGTCCCGAAATGAGCAGTTCTTC.

V gene TRBV13 combines with J gene TRBJ2-7, with a possible D match to TRBD2 (5 bases). From germline, CDR1 is PRHDT and CDR2 FYEKMQ (reference sequence). Trimming shortened V by 2 bases and J by 1 base, and 9 bases separated the two germline ends. This CDR3 has 14 residues. The CDR3 DNA is TGTGCCAGCAGCTTACGGTTAGCGTCCTACGAGCAGTACTTC. Translated, it gives CASSLRLASYEQYF.

In this sample, this clone turned up a few times. The chain carries TRBV5-8 and TRBJ2-7; 9 bases align to TRBD1. The CDR3 is 15 amino acids. Germline V gene sequence: CDR1 SGHTS, CDR2 YDEGEE. With V trimmed by 4 bases and J by 1 base, 6 bases remained unmatched. As DNA, the CDR3 is TGTGCCAGCAGCACCGGACAGGGGAAATCCTACGAGCAGTACTTC. Translating it yields CASSTGQGKSYEQYF.

This clone was counted a few times. The chain combines TRBV6-1 with TRBJ1-2, with a weak D call TRBD1 (5 bases). The CDR3 extends over 15 amino acids. CDR1 is MNHNS, CDR2 SASEGT, per germline. The V end lost 4 bases, the J end lost 4 bases, and 16 bases lay between the germline ends. CDR3 in amino acids: CASSAQQDGPYGYTF. In DNA form, the CDR3 reads TGTGCCAGCAGTGCACAACAGGATGGGCCCTATGGCTACACCTTC.

This clone was seen many times. The chain has TRBV28 and TRBJ2-1; TRBD2 aligns across 9 bases. The CDR3 is 13 amino acids. The V gene's germline CDR1 is MDHEN and CDR2 SYDVKM. The V and J ends lost 6 bases and 5 bases, in that order; junction bases with no gene match: 2. The CDR3 nucleotides read TGTGCCAGCAGGACTAGCGGTAACAATGAGCAGTTCTTC. As protein: CASRTSGNNEQFF.

This clone was observed many times. V and J are TRBV5-4 and TRBJ2-1; 9 nucleotides align to TRBD2. The CDR3 contains 16 residues. Germline CDR1 SGHNT, CDR2 YYREEE (reference sequence). V was clipped by 0 bases and J by 7 bases; unmatched bases: 8. The CDR3: CASSLAAGGPINEQFF. CDR3 coding DNA: TGTGCCAGCAGCTTGGCTGCGGGGGGGCCTATAAATGAGCAGTTCTTC.

In its sample, this clone is medium-sized. Other DNA variants within this sample encode the same CDR3. The J gene is TRBJ1-1, the V gene TRBV7-2; possible D gene TRBD1, 6 bases. CDR1 is SGHTA and CDR2 is FQGNSA in the germline V gene. The CDR3 is 13 amino acids. V shed 5 bases and J shed 6 bases, with 13 bases lying between them. CDR3 in amino acids: CASSLDRLAEAFF. The DNA for the CDR3 is TGTGCCAGCAGCCTTGACAGGTTGGCTGAAGCTTTCTTT.

CDR3 residues: CASSYSGLTDEQYF. DNA of the CDR3: TGTGCCAGCAGTTACTCTGGCCTAACGGATGAGCAGTACTTC. The rearrangement joins TRBV6-6 to TRBJ2-7, with D unresolved. CDR3 length: 14 residues. Per the germline V gene, CDR1 is MNHNY and CDR2 is SVGAGI (reference sequence). V was shortened by 0 bases and J by 7 bases, with 13 bases between the two germline ends.

This clone appeared a few times. This chain connects TRBV6-6 to TRBJ2-1; 9 bases fit TRBD2. The CDR3 extends over 13 amino acids. Germline CDR1 MNHNY, CDR2 SVGAGI (reference sequence). Trimming cost V 6 bases and J 8 bases; bases outside gene matches: 5. The CDR3 DNA sequence: TGTGCCAGCAGGGCGGGGGGGCTGTATGAGCAGTTCTTC. This codes for CASRAGGLYEQFF.

In its sample, this clone was seen a few times. The gene calls are TRBV2 and TRBJ1-1, with 9 bases lining up with TRBD1. V trimming: 6 bases; J trimming: 6 bases; junction bases outside the gene matches: 8. The length of the CDR3 is 14 residues. Looked up from germline, CDR1 is SNHLY and CDR2 is FYNNEI. CDR3 in amino acids: CASRRTGDLPEAFF. The CDR3 DNA sequence: TGTGCCAGCAGGAGGACAGGGGATCTTCCTGAAGCTTTCTTT.

The sample holds many counts of this clone. The V and J genes are TRBV5-4 and TRBJ2-2; 9 bases match TRBD2. V dropped 4 bases and J dropped 5; count of bases not matched to a gene: 6. CDR3 length: 15 amino acids. Germline lookup yields CDR1 SGHNT and CDR2 YYREEE (reference sequence). This chain's CDR3 is CASSPGLAQTGELFF. DNA for the CDR3: TGTGCCAGCAGCCCCGGACTAGCGCAAACCGGGGAGCTGTTTTTT.